These 27 T cell receptor beta chains came from one sample sequenced in a study of STAT3 mutations in large granular lymphocyte leukemia. General study findings and limits: At least one immunodominant TCR beta clonotype appeared in every T-cell large granular lymphocyte leukemia patient.

No cognate antigen is known for these TCRs. Here immunoSEQ multiplex PCR was the method, and the copy in TCRdb shows in-frame clones only, minus some. The data contain 4,500 to 6,000 clones, approximately 86% of them singletons. Sequencing was done on a sample of PBMCs. The source of these receptors is a human donor with T large granular lymphocyte leukemia. Some clones in this sample may be carry-over from other donors' samples.

This clone counts as hyperexpanded (1% or more). This chain uses TRBV7-2 with TRBJ2-2; 14 positions agree with TRBD2. Germline CDR1 reads SGHTA; CDR2 reads FQGNSA. V lost 0 bases, J lost 0 bases, and 12 bases stayed unmatched. The CDR3 has 22 amino acids. CDR3 sequence: CASSLAPVWTSGGLTNTGELFF. The DNA for the CDR3 is TGTGCCAGCAGCTTAGCCCCGGTTTGGACTAGCGGGGGGCTAACGAACACCGGGGAGCTGTTTTTT.

This clone came up once. The rearrangement links TRBV5-1 to TRBJ1-2; possibly TRBD1 for D (6 bases). Germline V gene lookup returns CDR1 SGHRS and CDR2 YFSETQ. V was trimmed by 5 bases and J by 0 bases, leaving 11 bases between them. The CDR3 contains 14 residues. The CDR3 bases are TGCGCCAGCAGGGTACAGGGAGCTAACTATGGCTACACCTTC. Translation: CASRVQGANYGYTF.

The chain recombines TRBV5-1 with TRBJ1-4; D might be TRBD1 (5 bases). CDR3 length: 14 residues. CDR1 SGHRS and CDR2 YFSETQ come from the germline V gene. V was shortened by 4 bases and J by 7 bases, with 14 bases between the two germline ends. This CDR3 reads CASSQVQGGEKLFF. The CDR3 DNA is TGCGCCAGCAGCCAAGTTCAGGGAGGTGAAAAACTGTTTTTT. Based on the CDR3 plus reference TRBV5-1 and TRBJ1-4, the full variable domain is KAGVTQTPRYLIKTRGQQVTLSCSPISGHRSVSWYQQTPGQGLQFLFEYFSETQRNKGNFPGRFSGRQFSNSRSEMNVSTLELGDSALYLCASSQVQGGEKLFFGSGTQLSVL.

The gene calls are TRBV19 and TRBJ1-5; D perhaps matches TRBD1 (5 bases). V gave up 6 bases and J gave up 6 bases, with 12 bases separating them. This CDR3 spans 13 amino acids. In germline, CDR1 is LNHDA, CDR2 SQIVND (reference sequence). The chain's CDR3 is CASRSRDFQPQHF. The CDR3 nucleotides are TGTGCCAGTAGGTCCAGGGACTTTCAGCCCCAGCATTTT. Supplemented by reference TRBV19 and TRBJ1-5, the full variable domain reads DGGITQSPKYLFRKEGQNVTLSCEQNLNHDAMYWYRQDPGQGLRLIYYSQIVNDFQKGDIAEGYSVSREKKESFPLTVTSAQKNPTAFYLCASRSRDFQPQHFGDGTRLSIL.

This clone was seen a few times. This CDR3 reads CASTMGYSNQPQHF. The CDR3 coding sequence is TGTGCCAGCACCATGGGCTATAGCAATCAGCCCCAGCATTTT. V is TRBV6-1 and J is TRBJ1-5; D is ambiguous. This CDR3 comprises 14 residues. Deletions cut 7 bases from V and 0 bases from J, with 10 bases between. Germline V lookup: CDR1 MNHNS, CDR2 SASEGT.

V and J are TRBV18 and TRBJ1-6; D is perhaps TRBD1 (5 bases). CDR1 and CDR2 from the germline V gene are KGHSH and LQKENI. The V gene lost 6 bases and the J gene lost 7 bases, with 16 bases spanning the gap. There are 15 residues in the CDR3. The CDR3 loop is CASSPIQGINSPLHF. As DNA, the CDR3 is TGTGCCAGCTCTCCAATCCAGGGAATCAATTCACCCCTCCACTTT.

V and J are TRBV5-5 and TRBJ2-3, with a weak D call TRBD1 (5 bases). This CDR3 has 14 residues. The germline gives CDR1 SGHKS, CDR2 YYEKEE (reference sequence). V lost 4 bases, J lost 2 bases, and 11 bases lay in between. CDR3 in DNA: TGTGCCAGCAGCACCGGACATAACACAGATACGCAGTATTTT. This codes for CASSTGHNTDTQYF.

The V call is TRBV9, the J call TRBJ1-3, with 7 bases that match TRBD1. CDR1 SGDLS and CDR2 YYNGEE come from the germline V gene. J was trimmed by 1 base and V by 3 bases; bases with no gene match: 7. The CDR3 has 16 residues. CDR3 in DNA: TGTGCCAGCAGCGCCCGACAGGGCCATTCTGGAAACACCATATATTTT. This encodes CASSARQGHSGNTIYF.

This clone was picked up one time. This sequence joins TRBV9 and TRBJ2-1, with 7 bases lining up with TRBD2. V lost 0 bases and J lost 5; bases outside the gene matches: 2. Looked up from germline, CDR1 is SGDLS and CDR2 is YYNGEE. The CDR3 has 14 residues. The CDR3 loop reads CASSVGGTNNEQFF. CDR3 bases: TGTGCCAGCAGCGTAGGCGGGACTAACAATGAGCAGTTCTTC.

The rearrangement joins TRBV19 to TRBJ2-3; D might be TRBD1 (6 bases). V dropped 4 bases and J dropped 4 bases, with 18 bases sitting between them. The CDR3 runs 16 residues. The germline V gene has CDR1 LNHDA and CDR2 SQIVND (reference sequence). The chain's CDR3 is CASSNRGGFGADTQYF. The CDR3 bases are TGTGCCAGTAGTAACCGAGGGGGATTTGGGGCAGATACGCAGTATTTT.

This chain joins TRBV5-1 and TRBJ1-1; D unclear. V was trimmed by 4 bases and J by 6 bases, leaving 19 bases between them. Germline V gene lookup returns CDR1 SGHRS and CDR2 YFSETQ. This CDR3 has 15 amino acids. The CDR3 here is CASSQDPFSIPEAFF. The CDR3 DNA reads TGCGCCAGCAGCCAGGACCCATTCTCGATTCCTGAAGCTTTCTTT.

This clone was counted once. This chain joins TRBV10-1 and TRBJ2-3; TRBD1 matches at 7 bases. Trimming took 6 bases from V and 5 from J; bases not matched to a gene: 8. Germline V gene data show CDR1 as WNHNN and CDR2 as SYGVQD (reference sequence). The length of the CDR3 is 14 residues. CDR3 in DNA: TGCGCCAGCAGGGGGACAGACCCGAGAGATACGCAGTATTTT. This encodes CASRGTDPRDTQYF.

The genes are TRBV9 and TRBJ2-7; TRBD1 or TRBD2 may be the D gene (5 bases each). Germline V gene lookup returns CDR1 SGDLS and CDR2 YYNGEE. The CDR3 runs 15 residues. Between the trimmed V and J ends, which lost 0 bases and 1 base, there was a span of 11 bases. For the CDR3, the DNA is TGTGCCAGCAGCGTAGGTGGGACCTCATCCTACGAGCAGTACTTC. It yields the protein CASSVGGTSSYEQYF.

The chain joins TRBV2 to TRBJ1-2; TRBD1 might be the D (6 bases). Germline CDR1 and CDR2: SNHLY and FYNNEI. The CDR3 length is 14 residues. V was pared by 5 bases and J by 0 bases, with 10 bases between. The CDR3 is CASSYGQTNYGYTF. The CDR3 DNA follows: TGTGCCAGCAGTTACGGACAGACTAACTATGGCTACACCTTC.

This clone was seen only once. This chain uses TRBV9 with TRBJ1-2; 8 positions agree with TRBD1. The CDR3 sequence is 16 residues long. Germline CDR1 is SGDLS and CDR2 is YYNGEE. The V gene end was trimmed by 2 bases and the J gene end by 5 bases; junction bases not matched to a gene: 11. The CDR3 reads CASSVDQGALGYGYTF. In nucleotides, the CDR3 is TGTGCCAGCAGCGTGGACCAGGGGGCTCTGGGATATGGCTACACCTTC.

V and J are TRBV15 and TRBJ1-1; 8 bases are shared with TRBD1. The trim removed 2 bases at V and 8 bases at J, leaving 16 bases unmatched. Germline CDR1 and CDR2: LNHNV and YYDKDF (reference sequence). The CDR3 consists of 17 residues. CDR3: CATSRQETGATKVEAFF. The CDR3 bases are TGTGCCACCAGCAGACAAGAGACAGGGGCCACGAAGGTGGAAGCTTTCTTT.

The CDR3 coding sequence is TGTGCCAGCAGCTTAGAGGGGCCTACCGGGGAGCTGTTTTTT. It translates to CASSLEGPTGELFF. This chain joins TRBV11-3 and TRBJ2-2; tentatively, D is TRBD1 (5 bases). From germline, CDR1 is SGHNT and CDR2 YENEEA. Trimming took off 0 bases at V and 5 bases at J, with 7 bases between the two ends. The length of the CDR3 is 14 residues.

A few counts support this clone. The CDR3 DNA follows: TGCAGCGTGAATGGGGGGATACCCCAAGAGACCCAGTACTTC. Protein sequence: CSVNGGIPQETQYF. The chain combines TRBV29-1 with TRBJ2-5; the D gene is possibly TRBD2 (6 bases). The CDR3 is made up of 14 amino acids. V was pared by 6 bases and J by 1 base, with 15 bases between. CDR1 is SQVTM and CDR2 is ANQGSEA in the germline V gene.

V gene TRBV28 combines with J gene TRBJ1-2, with TRBD1 matching 11 bases. The CDR3 extends over 14 amino acids. V shed 6 bases and J 8 bases; nucleotides not matched to a gene: 8. Germline V gene sequence: CDR1 MDHEN, CDR2 SYDVKM. CDR3 sequence: CASSRTGGVWGYTF. CDR3 bases: TGTGCCAGCAGCCGGACAGGGGGCGTGTGGGGCTACACCTTC.

The sample holds one count of this clone. CDR3 DNA: TGCGCCAGCAGCCAAGAAGGCAGTCATAGCACAGATACGCAGTATTTT. Protein product: CASSQEGSHSTDTQYF. J is TRBJ2-3 and V is TRBV4-3; D ambiguous. The CDR3 has 16 residues. The germline V and J ends were trimmed by 0 bases and 0 bases, with 10 bases remaining between them. Germline loops: CDR1 LGHNA, CDR2 YSLEER.

The chain uses TRBV5-6 and TRBJ2-1, with 11 bases lining up with TRBD2. With V trimmed by 4 bases and J by 0 bases, 6 bases remained unmatched. The CDR3 covers 17 residues. Germline lookup yields CDR1 SGHDT and CDR2 YYEEEE. The CDR3 DNA is TGTGCCAGCAGCCGAATGACTAGCGGGAACTCCTACAATGAGCAGTTCTTC. Translating gives CASSRMTSGNSYNEQFF. The variable domain in full, with the rest retrieved from reference TRBV5-6 and TRBJ2-1, is DAGVTQSPTHLIKTRGQQVTLRCSPKSGHDTVSWYQQALGQGPQFIFQYYEEEERQRGNFPDRFSGHQFPNYSSELNVNALLLGDSALYLCASSRMTSGNSYNEQFFGPGTRLTVL.

The V gene is TRBV7-3, the J gene TRBJ2-5; D possibly corresponds to TRBD2 (5 bases). The CDR3 covers 17 residues. The germline gives CDR1 SGHTA, CDR2 FQGTGA. Between the trimmed V and J ends, which lost 1 base and 5 bases, there was a span of 20 bases. CDR3 nucleotide sequence: TGTGCCAGCAGCTTAAATCCGGGAATGGTAAAGGGCGAGACCCAGTACTTC. Translation gives CASSLNPGMVKGETQYF.

This chain links TRBV4-2 with TRBJ1-1, with D hard to call. Per germline, CDR1 LGHNA and CDR2 YNFKEQ. The CDR3 runs 17 residues. Trimming cost V 1 base and J 1 base, with 16 bases left between them. The CDR3 DNA follows: TGTGCCAGCAGCCAAGGCTTGCCGGGAGAGAGGAACACTGAAGCTTTCTTT. This sequence encodes CASSQGLPGERNTEAFF.

J is TRBJ2-3 and V is TRBV5-1; D possibly matches TRBD1 or TRBD2 (5 bases each). The CDR3 runs 13 residues. Germline CDR1 and CDR2: SGHRS and YFSETQ. V dropped 1 base and J dropped 6 bases, with 9 bases sitting between them. CDR3 residues: CASSLREGDTQYF. The CDR3 DNA reads as TGCGCCAGCAGCTTGAGAGAGGGGGATACGCAGTATTTT.

The chain is built from TRBV4-1 and TRBJ1-3, with TRBD1 identical over 10 bases. The CDR3 covers 16 residues. Per germline, CDR1 MGHRA and CDR2 YSYEKL. V lost 3 bases to trimming and J lost 4 bases; unmatched junction nucleotides: 6. The DNA for the CDR3 is TGCGCCAGCAGCCATCCACCGGGACAGGGGGGAAACACCATATATTTT. Translated: CASSHPPGQGGNTIYF.

This chain joins TRBV7-8 and TRBJ2-5; 9 bases line up with TRBD1. Germline-derived CDR1 and CDR2 are SGHVS and FQNEAQ. This CDR3 spans 17 amino acids. V shed 6 bases, J shed 2 bases, and the junction held 13 bases outside the gene matches. The CDR3 nucleotides are TGTGCCAGCAGTTCACAGGGGGCGCGGAACTTACAAGAGACCCAGTACTTC. Amino acids: CASSSQGARNLQETQYF. Together with reference TRBV7-8 and TRBJ2-5, the CDR3 gives the full variable domain: GAGVSQSPRYKVAKRGQDVALRCDPISGHVSLFWYQQALGQGPEFLTYFQNEAQLDKSGLPSDRFFAERPEGSVSTLKIQRTQQEDSAVYLCASSSQGARNLQETQYFGPGTRLLVL.

The chain employs TRBV15 and TRBJ2-3; D gene ambiguous. CDR1 is LNHNV, CDR2 YYDKDF, per germline (reference sequence). This CDR3 spans 15 amino acids. V gave up 0 bases and J gave up 2 bases, with 9 bases separating them. The chain's CDR3 is CATSRDGSPTDTQYF. The DNA for the CDR3 is TGTGCCACCAGCAGAGATGGCAGTCCCACAGATACGCAGTATTTT.